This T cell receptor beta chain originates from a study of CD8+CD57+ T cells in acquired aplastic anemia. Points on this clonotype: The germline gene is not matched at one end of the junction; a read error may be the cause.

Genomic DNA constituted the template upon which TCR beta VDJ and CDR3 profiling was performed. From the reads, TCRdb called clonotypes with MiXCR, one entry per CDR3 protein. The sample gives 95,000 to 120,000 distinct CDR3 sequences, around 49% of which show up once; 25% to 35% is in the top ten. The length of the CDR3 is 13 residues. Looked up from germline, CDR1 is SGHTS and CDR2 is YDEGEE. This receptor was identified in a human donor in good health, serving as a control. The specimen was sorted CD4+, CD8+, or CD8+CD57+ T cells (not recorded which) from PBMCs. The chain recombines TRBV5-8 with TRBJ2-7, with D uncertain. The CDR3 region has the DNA TGCGCCAGCAGCTCAAGCCTAGGCCGCGAGCAGTACTTC. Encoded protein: CASSSSLGREQYF.